Following are 12 T cell receptor beta chains from one sample sequenced in a study of blood T cells in healthy people across ages. Primed by a sample-barcoded 5' primer and a J-beta primer mix, a second PCR proceeded for 7 to 11 cycles. TCRdb analysed the 5' RACE reads with MiXCR anew, one entry per CDR3 protein. Among under 1,000,000 distinct CDR3 sequences listed, 36% were seen once. Sequencing input: blood. These receptors originate from a man aged 18-30 years in good health.

This clonotype was detected a few times. The chain joins TRBV27 to TRBJ2-4; tentative D call: TRBD2 (6 bases). Germline CDR1 is MNHEY and CDR2 is SMNVEV (reference sequence). This CDR3 is 17 amino acids long. The ends were cut back, 0 bases at V and 4 bases at J, with 16 bases in the middle. The CDR3 spells CASSLSIGGVSKNIQYF. The CDR3 DNA follows: TGTGCCAGCAGTTTATCCATCGGGGGAGTGTCGAAAAACATTCAGTACTTC.

This clonotype was detected many times. The rearrangement links TRBV12-3 or TRBV12-4 to TRBJ2-3; 7 nucleotides match TRBD2. V lost 3 bases to trimming and J lost 1 base; unmatched junction nucleotides: 1. The CDR3 is made up of 14 amino acids. The CDR3 is CASSLAGGTDTQYF. CDR3 nucleotides: TGTGCCAGCAGTTTGGCGGGGGGCACAGATACGCAGTATTTT.

The chain employs TRBV14 and TRBJ2-3; weak D call: TRBD1 (6 bases). CDR3 length equals 15 residues. From germline, CDR1 is SGHDN and CDR2 FVKESK. The V and J ends lost 2 bases and 2 bases respectively, with 11 bases between them. CDR3 coding DNA: TGTGCCAGCAGCCAAAGGACAGTTAACACAGATACGCAGTATTTT. Its protein product is CASSQRTVNTDTQYF.

This clonotype came up many times. The chain combines TRBV12-3 or TRBV12-4 with TRBJ2-7; 9 bases align to TRBD2. The CDR3 has 14 amino acids. With 5 bases clipped from V and 4 bases from J, the junction kept 6 bases outside the gene matches. CDR3 sequence (DNA): TGTGCCAGCAGTATTAGCGGGGGAAGTTACGAGCAGTACTTC. Translated: CASSISGGSYEQYF.

In this sample, this clonotype turned up a few times. This chain uses TRBV20-1 with TRBJ2-3, with D perhaps matching TRBD2 (6 bases). This CDR3 spans 13 amino acids. Trimming left V 5 bases short and J 2 bases short, with 11 bases between. Germline V gene lookup returns CDR1 DFQATT and CDR2 SNEGSKA (reference sequence). The CDR3 nucleotides read TGCAGTGCTCCCAGGGACTCCACAGATACGCAGTATTTT. This codes for CSAPRDSTDTQYF.

This clonotype came up a few times. This sequence joins TRBV20-1 and TRBJ1-5, with 9 bases identical to TRBD1. Germline assignment: CDR1 DFQATT and CDR2 SNEGSKA (reference sequence). The CDR3 extends over 14 amino acids. The V gene end was trimmed by 3 bases and the J gene end by 11 bases; junction bases not matched to a gene: 11. CDR3 coding DNA: TGCAGTGCTAGCACGGGACAGGGAGGGTTGGCCCAGCATTTT. Encoded protein: CSASTGQGGLAQHF.

This clonotype was detected ten times or more. The chain carries TRBV9 and TRBJ2-7; D may be TRBD2 (5 bases). The CDR3 has 15 amino acids. Trimming stripped 0 bases from V and 1 base from J, with 11 bases between. CDR1 is SGDLS and CDR2 is YYNGEE in the germline V gene. In DNA form, the CDR3 reads TGTGCCAGCAGCGTAGGGACTGCGGTTTCCTACGAGCAGTACTTC. Protein sequence: CASSVGTAVSYEQYF.

On this clonotype itself: A read error may explain this, as a much larger clone is one base away. The chain carries TRBV12-3 or TRBV12-4 and TRBJ2-3; 9 nucleotides line up with TRBD2. V was clipped by 7 bases and J by 4 bases; unmatched bases: 6. CDR3 size: 14 residues. The CDR3 DNA reads as TGTGCCAGCACCGATAGCGGGGGCGCAGATACGCAGTATTTT. Encoded protein: CASTDSGGADTQYF.

V usage is TRBV20-1 and J usage is TRBJ1-5; TRBD1 might be the D (6 bases). V gave up 5 bases and J gave up 0 bases, with 11 bases separating them. CDR1 and CDR2 (germline): DFQATT, SNEGSKA (reference sequence). The CDR3 length is 14 residues. Written as DNA, the CDR3 is TGCAGTGCTTGGGACATAGATAGCAATCAGCCCCAGCATTTT. Translated, it gives CSAWDIDSNQPQHF.

As concerns this clonotype: A read error may be the cause here, since a much bigger clone is one base away. V and J are TRBV6-6 and TRBJ2-3, with D tentatively TRBD2 (6 bases). Germline CDR1 and CDR2: MNHNY and SVGAGI (reference sequence). Trimming pared 6 bases from V and 2 bases from J, leaving 15 bases between. The CDR3 has 15 amino acids. The CDR3 coding sequence is TGTGCCAGCAGCTCGGGGCGGGGATCCACAGATACGCAGTATTTT. Its translation is CASSSGRGSTDTQYF.

This clonotype has a handful of counts. The genes are TRBV12-3 or TRBV12-4 and TRBJ2-1; D tentatively reads TRBD1 or TRBD2 (5 bases each). Trimming cost V 3 bases and J 4 bases, with 13 bases left between them. This CDR3 comprises 15 residues. The CDR3 DNA reads as TGTGCCAGCAGTTTGGGGGTAGGGCCATACAATGAGCAGTTCTTC. Translation gives CASSLGVGPYNEQFF.

The rearrangement joins TRBV6-2 or TRBV6-3 to TRBJ1-1; tentative D call: TRBD1 (5 bases). The CDR3 is 12 residues long. V lost 0 bases and J 8 bases, leaving 7 bases between the germline ends. Looked up from germline, CDR1 is MNHEY and CDR2 is SVGEGT. CDR3 region: CASSYSWTEAFF. The CDR3 DNA reads as TGTGCCAGCAGTTACTCCTGGACAGAAGCTTTCTTT.